The 32 T cell receptor beta chains below come from one sample, sequenced in a study of blood T cell repertoires in COVID-19 (dated by TCRdb to the early 2020s). The library was obtained by the immunoSEQ multiplex PCR assay. The table comes from immuneACCESS by way of TCRdb, which keeps in-frame sequences with V and J called. Part of the clones is missing from these tables; in studies checked, under half for an unresolved V gene and the rest for unknown reasons. The sample table shows about 480,000 clones, and about 91% are seen once. The ten largest clonotypes hold roughly 12% of the sample. Input material: peripheral blood. The origin of the receptors is a woman aged 45-60 years with COVID-19, enrolled during active disease.

The sample holds a few counts of this clone. The chain employs TRBV2 and TRBJ1-2; D possibly corresponds to TRBD1 (5 bases). The CDR3 spans 15 residues. CDR1 is SNHLY, CDR2 FYNNEI, per germline. Trimming took off 6 bases at V and 4 bases at J, with 18 bases between the two ends. CDR3 loop: CASRPYITGGYGYTF. CDR3 coding DNA: TGTGCCAGCAGACCATATATTACCGGGGGCTATGGCTACACCTTC.

This chain uses TRBV4-1 with TRBJ1-2, with 7 nucleotides matching TRBD1. The ends lost 4 bases at V and 5 bases at J; junction bases unmatched: 10. The CDR3 has 15 residues. Germline V CDR1 and CDR2: MGHRA, YSYEKL. CDR3 DNA: TGCGCCAGCAGCCCGCGAGGACAGGACCCTTATGGCTACACCTTC. It encodes CASSPRGQDPYGYTF.

The chain joins TRBV6-5 to TRBJ2-7; 9 bases map to TRBD1. The V gene end was trimmed by 4 bases and the J gene end by 1 base; junction bases not matched to a gene: 8. Germline V gene sequence: CDR1 MNHEY, CDR2 SVGAGI. The CDR3 is made up of 16 amino acids. The CDR3 here is CASSSGTGTLSYEQYF. The CDR3 region has the DNA TGTGCCAGCAGTTCCGGGACAGGGACCTTATCCTACGAGCAGTACTTC.

This clone has a single count. This chain joins TRBV9 and TRBJ1-2; D is uncertain. CDR1 is SGDLS and CDR2 is YYNGEE in the germline V gene. The length of the CDR3 is 12 residues. V lost 3 bases and J lost 7, with 10 bases in between. Written as DNA, the CDR3 is TGTGCCAGCAGCGGTACAGTAGGTGGCTACACCTTC. Translating it yields CASSGTVGGYTF.

The chain carries TRBV11-1 and TRBJ2-7; D may be TRBD1 (6 bases). Germline-derived CDR1 and CDR2 are SGHAT and FQDESV (reference sequence). The germline V and J ends were trimmed by 5 bases and 4 bases, with 15 bases remaining between them. CDR3 length: 14 amino acids. The DNA of the CDR3 is TGTGCCAGCAGCCCCAGAGGGACACCTTACGAGCAGTACTTC. It encodes CASSPRGTPYEQYF.

This chain links TRBV29-1 with TRBJ2-3; the match to TRBD2 covers 9 bases. J gave up 6 bases and V 4 bases, and 11 bases lay outside the gene matches. This CDR3 region has 15 residues. Looked up from germline, CDR1 is SQVTM and CDR2 is ANQGSEA. The CDR3 region is CSVVKSGGMRDTQYF. The CDR3 DNA sequence: TGCAGCGTTGTTAAGAGCGGGGGGATGAGGGATACGCAGTATTTT.

Comments on this clone: A read error may account for a junction end that differs from germline. The V and J genes are TRBV11-2 and TRBJ2-7; 13 nucleotides agree with TRBD2. Germline loops: CDR1 SGHAT, CDR2 FQNNGV. The CDR3 is 14 residues long. CDR3 residues: CASSLAGGTSGANF. CDR3 sequence (DNA): TGTGCCAGCAGCTTGGCGGGGGGGACTAGCGGGGCCAACTTC.

The chain has TRBV19 and TRBJ2-7, with 10 bases fitting TRBD2. CDR1 is LNHDA and CDR2 is SQIVND in the germline V gene (reference sequence). The length of the CDR3 is 18 residues. Unmatched junction bases numbered 18, after V lost 4 bases and J lost 6 bases. The CDR3: CASSNPLSGGALMGEQYF. The CDR3 nucleotides are TGTGCCAGTAGTAACCCTCTCAGCGGGGGGGCTCTTATGGGCGAGCAGTACTTC.

With regard to this clone: This CDR3 is also generated by other DNA sequences in the sample. V gene TRBV2 combines with J gene TRBJ1-5, with 7 bases lining up with TRBD1. Germline CDR1 is SNHLY and CDR2 is FYNNEI. The CDR3 covers 14 residues. After removal of 4 bases from V and 2 bases from J, the junction contained 2 bases not matched to a gene. DNA for the CDR3: TGTGCCAGCAGTGGGCAGGGGGGCAATCAGCCCCAGCATTTT. It specifies CASSGQGGNQPQHF.

The V call is TRBV6-5, the J call TRBJ2-5; 9 nucleotides match TRBD2. The J segment lost 2 bases and the V segment lost 6 bases, leaving 4 bases of the junction unmatched. CDR3 length: 14 amino acids. CDR1 and CDR2 from the germline V gene are MNHEY and SVGAGI. For the CDR3, the DNA is TGTGCCAGCAGCCTGAGCGGGGGGCAAGAGACCCAGTACTTC. Amino acid sequence: CASSLSGGQETQYF.

V and J are TRBV27 and TRBJ2-7; tentative D call: TRBD1 (6 bases). The CDR3 loop spans 14 amino acids. The germline CDR1 and CDR2 sequences are MNHEY and SMNVEV (reference sequence). Between the trimmed V and J ends, which lost 9 bases and 6 bases, there was a span of 21 bases. CDR3 loop: CASSQGIPLGEQYF. CDR3 nucleotide sequence: TGTGCCAGTTCACAGGGAATTCCTTTGGGCGAGCAGTACTTC.

This chain connects TRBV3-1 (or the pseudogene TRBV3-2) to TRBJ2-5, with 10 bases matching TRBD2. The CDR3 consists of 15 residues. Losses at the gene ends were 6 bases for V and 2 bases for J; bases not matched to a gene: 6. CDR1 and CDR2 (germline): LGHDT, YNNKEL (reference sequence). In nucleotides, the CDR3 is TGTGCCAGCAGACCGGGGACTAGCGTTCAAGAGACCCAGTACTTC. Translated, it gives CASRPGTSVQETQYF.

The chain employs TRBV27 and TRBJ1-2; 7 bases align to TRBD1. V shed 5 bases and J 8 bases; nucleotides not matched to a gene: 8. CDR3 size: 13 residues. Per the germline V gene, CDR1 is MNHEY and CDR2 is SMNVEV (reference sequence). CDR3 coding DNA: TGTGCCAGCAGTGAGACATACAGGGGCGGCTACACCTTC. This sequence encodes CASSETYRGGYTF.

The chain joins TRBV18 to TRBJ2-3; D uncertain. The CDR3 extends over 13 amino acids. Trimming shortened V by 2 bases and J by 3 bases, and 6 bases separated the two germline ends. CDR1 and CDR2 (germline): KGHSH, LQKENI. This CDR3 is CASSPELTDTQYF. CDR3 nucleotide sequence: TGTGCCAGCTCACCAGAACTAACAGATACGCAGTATTTT.

This clone was detected only once. The chain couples TRBV11-2 to TRBJ1-4; D ambiguous. Germline CDR1 and CDR2: SGHAT and FQNNGV. Trimming took off 2 bases at V and 8 bases at J, with 9 bases between the two ends. The CDR3 consists of 13 residues. The CDR3 DNA reads TGTGCCAGCAGCTTAATTGCCCAGGAAAAACTGTTTTTT. Translation: CASSLIAQEKLFF.

V gene TRBV11-3 combines with J gene TRBJ2-3, with D maybe TRBD1 (5 bases). Trimming cost V 5 bases and J 5 bases, with 11 bases left between them. The CDR3 is made up of 13 amino acids. The V gene's germline CDR1 is SGHNT and CDR2 YENEEA. DNA for the CDR3: TGTGCCAGCAGCCCAGGGTCTGAAGATACGCAGTATTTT. Amino acids: CASSPGSEDTQYF.

This rearrangement joins TRBV30 to TRBJ1-4, with a tentative D call TRBD1 (6 bases). The CDR3 has 13 amino acids. In germline, CDR1 is GTSNPN, CDR2 SVGIG (reference sequence). The CDR3: CAGARGVGEKLFF. In DNA, the CDR3 is TGTGCAGGGGCCAGGGGAGTGGGTGAAAAACTGTTTTTT.

This chain links TRBV3-1 (or the pseudogene TRBV3-2) with TRBJ1-1; D is possibly TRBD1 (5 bases). The CDR3 totals 14 residues. Germline CDR1 and CDR2: LGHDT and YNNKEL (reference sequence). V was trimmed by 0 bases and J by 7 bases, leaving 12 bases between them. The CDR3 nucleotides read TGTGCCAGCAGCCAAGAGGGGGGGATAGGTGAAGCTTTCTTT. The encoded protein is CASSQEGGIGEAFF.

This chain joins TRBV15 and TRBJ1-3, with a weak D call TRBD1 (5 bases). V was clipped by 5 bases and J by 6 bases, with 17 bases between them. The CDR3 covers 15 residues. CDR1 is LNHNV, CDR2 YYDKDF, per germline (reference sequence). The CDR3 DNA is TGTGCCACCAGCCTGGGGGGAAGGAGCGAAAACACCATATATTTT. Protein product: CATSLGGRSENTIYF.

The chain combines TRBV19 with TRBJ1-5, with D uncertain. This CDR3 is 14 amino acids long. The germline V gene encodes CDR1 LNHDA and CDR2 SQIVND (reference sequence). Trimming cost V 0 bases and J 8 bases, with 11 bases left between them. CDR3 DNA: TGTGCCAGTAGTATAGAGAGGGCATGGGAGCCCCAGCATTTT. It translates to CASSIERAWEPQHF.

This clone has just one count. The V call is TRBV27, the J call TRBJ2-7; 8 nucleotides match TRBD2. V was clipped by 5 bases and J by 2 bases; unmatched bases: 8. There are 15 residues in the CDR3. The germline gives CDR1 MNHEY, CDR2 SMNVEV (reference sequence). The CDR3 nucleotides are TGTGCCAGCAGTCCGCTAGCGGGCGGTACCTACGAGCAGTACTTC. Its translation: CASSPLAGGTYEQYF.

The CDR3 reads CASSPAGRDNEQFF. CDR3 bases: TGTGCCAGCAGCCCAGCTGGGCGGGACAATGAGCAGTTCTTC. The V and J genes are TRBV4-2 and TRBJ2-1; TRBD2 is a possible D gene (5 bases). Per germline, CDR1 LGHNA and CDR2 YNFKEQ. The CDR3 is 14 amino acids. With 4 bases removed from V and 5 bases from J, the gap between germline ends came to 12 bases.

The gene calls are TRBV18 and TRBJ2-3, with 7 bases that match TRBD1. V lost 3 bases and J lost 5; bases outside the gene matches: 5. Germline CDR1 and CDR2: KGHSH and LQKENI. The CDR3 extends over 14 amino acids. The CDR3 protein is CASSPGTAVDTQYF. Here the CDR3 DNA reads TGTGCCAGCTCACCCGGGACAGCGGTAGATACGCAGTATTTT.

The chain joins TRBV27 to TRBJ2-3; TRBD2 matches 8 bases. This CDR3 is 15 amino acids long. Germline assignment: CDR1 MNHEY and CDR2 SMNVEV (reference sequence). V shed 5 bases and J 4 bases; nucleotides not matched to a gene: 8. The CDR3 spells CASSPLAGLADTQYF. The CDR3 nucleotides read TGTGCCAGCAGTCCGTTAGCGGGGTTGGCAGATACGCAGTATTTT.

J is TRBJ1-1 and V is TRBV11-2; no firm D call. CDR1 SGHAT and CDR2 FQNNGV come from the germline V gene. V was cut by 3 bases and J by 3 bases, with 2 bases left in between. The length of the CDR3 is 11 residues. CDR3 nucleotide sequence: TGTGCCAGCAGCTTCGACACTGAAGCTTTCTTT. Translated, it gives CASSFDTEAFF.

The chain has TRBV30 and TRBJ1-5, with 7 bases aligning to TRBD1. Trimming removed 0 bases from V and 6 bases from J; junction bases left unmatched: 11. From germline, CDR1 is GTSNPN and CDR2 SVGIG (reference sequence). This CDR3 has 16 amino acids. CDR3 loop: CAWSVLVPGGSQPQHF. DNA for the CDR3: TGTGCCTGGAGTGTACTAGTTCCAGGGGGAAGTCAGCCCCAGCATTTT.

The chain has TRBV5-1 and TRBJ2-3; TRBD2 might be the D (6 bases). In germline, CDR1 is SGHRS, CDR2 YFSETQ. This CDR3 comprises 16 residues. Trimming left V 1 base short and J 2 bases short, with 14 bases between. The CDR3 loop reads CASSLSSGTVTDTQYF. DNA of the CDR3: TGCGCCAGCAGCTTGAGTAGCGGCACTGTCACAGATACGCAGTATTTT.

This clone was picked up one time. This chain joins TRBV18 and TRBJ1-1, with a possible D match to TRBD1 (5 bases). The germline gives CDR1 KGHSH, CDR2 LQKENI. Trimming pared 3 bases from V and 4 bases from J, leaving 15 bases between. The CDR3 length is 15 residues. The DNA for the CDR3 is TGTGCCAGCTCACCCTCGGCGGGGGATACCACTGAAGCTTTCTTT. It encodes CASSPSAGDTTEAFF.

The chain uses TRBV21-1 and TRBJ2-1; the table's D call of TRBD2 was not tested on the DNA. TRBV21-1 is marked as a pseudogene. CDR3 length: 18 residues. The CDR3 region has the DNA TGTGCCAGCAAGGGGGGGACACGGAGAGAGGGTGGCTACAATGAGCAGTTCTTC. It is translated as CASKGGTRREGGYNEQFF.

Here the CDR3 reads CASSPTGGVLNEKLFF. CDR3 nucleotide sequence: TGTGCCAGCAGTCCTACAGGGGGAGTGCTGAATGAAAAACTGTTTTTT. This rearrangement joins TRBV28 to TRBJ1-4; 8 bases agree with TRBD1. The junction had 10 bases not matched to a gene; V was cut back by 5 bases and J by 5 bases. Germline lookup yields CDR1 MDHEN and CDR2 SYDVKM. This CDR3 has 16 amino acids.

The chain employs TRBV15 and TRBJ1-5; D unresolved. Per germline, CDR1 LNHNV and CDR2 YYDKDF (reference sequence). The length of the CDR3 is 14 residues. The germline V and J ends were trimmed by 5 bases and 3 bases, with 11 bases remaining between them. In DNA form, the CDR3 reads TGTGCCACCAGCGCCGGAGAGTCCAATCAGCCCCAGCATTTT. As protein: CATSAGESNQPQHF.

The chain carries TRBV6-5 and TRBJ1-5; TRBD1 matches at 7 bases. J lost 7 bases, V lost 8 bases, and 11 bases had no gene match. The CDR3 is 14 residues long. Germline V gene sequence: CDR1 MNHEY, CDR2 SVGAGI. CDR3 region: CASGNTGEEQPQHF. The CDR3, as DNA: TGTGCCAGCGGGAATACAGGGGAGGAACAGCCCCAGCATTTT.